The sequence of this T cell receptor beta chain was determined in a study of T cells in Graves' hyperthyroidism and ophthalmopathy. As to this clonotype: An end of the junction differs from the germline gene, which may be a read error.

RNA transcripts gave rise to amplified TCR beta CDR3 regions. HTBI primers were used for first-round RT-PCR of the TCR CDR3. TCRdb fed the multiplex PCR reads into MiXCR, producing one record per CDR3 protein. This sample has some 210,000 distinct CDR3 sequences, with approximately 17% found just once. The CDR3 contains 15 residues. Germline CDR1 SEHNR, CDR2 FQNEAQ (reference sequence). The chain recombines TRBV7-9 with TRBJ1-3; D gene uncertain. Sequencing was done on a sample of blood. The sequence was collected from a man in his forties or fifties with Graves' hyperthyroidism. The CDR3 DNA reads TGTGCCAGCAGCTTATTAGGGAGAAGTGGAAACACCATACATTTT. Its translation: CASSLLGRSGNTIHF.